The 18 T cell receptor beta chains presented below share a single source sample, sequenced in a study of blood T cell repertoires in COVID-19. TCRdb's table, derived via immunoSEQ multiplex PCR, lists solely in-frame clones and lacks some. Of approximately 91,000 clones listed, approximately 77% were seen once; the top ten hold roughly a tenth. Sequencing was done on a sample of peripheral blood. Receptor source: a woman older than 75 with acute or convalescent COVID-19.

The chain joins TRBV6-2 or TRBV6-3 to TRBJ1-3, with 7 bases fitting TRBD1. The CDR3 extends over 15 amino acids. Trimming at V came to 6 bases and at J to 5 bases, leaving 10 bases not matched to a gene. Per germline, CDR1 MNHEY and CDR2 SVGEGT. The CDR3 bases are TGTGCCAGCAGCTTCGACAGGGAAGCCAGAAACACCATATATTTT. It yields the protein CASSFDREARNTIYF.

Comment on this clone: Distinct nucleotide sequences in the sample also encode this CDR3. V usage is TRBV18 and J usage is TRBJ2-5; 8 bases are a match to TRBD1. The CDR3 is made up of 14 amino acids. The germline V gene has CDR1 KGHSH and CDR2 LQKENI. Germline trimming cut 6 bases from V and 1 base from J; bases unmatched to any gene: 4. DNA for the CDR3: TGTGCCAGCTCCCCTCAGGGGGCCCAAGAGACCCAGTACTTC. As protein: CASSPQGAQETQYF.

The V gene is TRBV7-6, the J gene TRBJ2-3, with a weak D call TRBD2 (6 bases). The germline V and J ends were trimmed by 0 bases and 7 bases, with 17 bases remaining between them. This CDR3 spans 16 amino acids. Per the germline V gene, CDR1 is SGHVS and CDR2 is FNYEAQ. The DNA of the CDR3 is TGTGCCAGCAGCTTAGCGTCCGGGGGAGGAAAGTATACGCAGTATTTT. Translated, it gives CASSLASGGGKYTQYF.

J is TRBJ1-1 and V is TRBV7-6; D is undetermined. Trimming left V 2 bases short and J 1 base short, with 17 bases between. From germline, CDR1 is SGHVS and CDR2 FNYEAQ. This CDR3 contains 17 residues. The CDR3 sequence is CASSLLVGSPENTEAFF. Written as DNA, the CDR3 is TGTGCCAGCAGCTTATTGGTCGGGTCACCCGAGAACACTGAAGCTTTCTTT.

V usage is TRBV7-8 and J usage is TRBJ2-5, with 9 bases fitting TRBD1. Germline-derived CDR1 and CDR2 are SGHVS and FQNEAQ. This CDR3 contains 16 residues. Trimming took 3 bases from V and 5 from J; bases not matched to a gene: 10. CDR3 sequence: CASSFDRGFLGETQYF. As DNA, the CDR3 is TGTGCCAGCAGCTTCGACAGGGGGTTCCTGGGCGAGACCCAGTACTTC.

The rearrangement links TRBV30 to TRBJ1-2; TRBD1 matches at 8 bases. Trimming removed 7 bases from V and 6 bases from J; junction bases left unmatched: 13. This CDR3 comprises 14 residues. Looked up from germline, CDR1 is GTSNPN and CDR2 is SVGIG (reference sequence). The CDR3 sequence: CAYLSPGGADGYTF. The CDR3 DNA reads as TGTGCCTATTTATCGCCAGGGGGCGCCGATGGCTACACCTTC.

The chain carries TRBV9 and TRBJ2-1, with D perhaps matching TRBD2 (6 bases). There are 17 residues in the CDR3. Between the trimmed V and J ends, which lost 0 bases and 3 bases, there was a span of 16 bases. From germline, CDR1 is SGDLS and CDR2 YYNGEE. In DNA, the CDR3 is TGTGCCAGCAGCGTAGCTGGCGGGGCCTCTTACTACAATGAGCAGTTCTTC. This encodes CASSVAGGASYYNEQFF. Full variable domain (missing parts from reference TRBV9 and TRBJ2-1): DSGVTQTPKHLITATGQRVTLRCSPRSGDLSVYWYQQSLDQGLQFLIQYYNGEERAKGNILERFSAQQFPDLHSELNLSSLELGDSALYFCASSVAGGASYYNEQFFGPGTRLTVL.

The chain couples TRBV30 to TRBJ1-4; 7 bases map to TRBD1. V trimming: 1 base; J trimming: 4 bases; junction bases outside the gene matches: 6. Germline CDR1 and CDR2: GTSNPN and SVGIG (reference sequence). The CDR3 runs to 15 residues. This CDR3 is CAWSAIGTDNEKLFF. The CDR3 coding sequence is TGTGCCTGGAGTGCGATCGGGACAGATAATGAAAAACTGTTTTTT.

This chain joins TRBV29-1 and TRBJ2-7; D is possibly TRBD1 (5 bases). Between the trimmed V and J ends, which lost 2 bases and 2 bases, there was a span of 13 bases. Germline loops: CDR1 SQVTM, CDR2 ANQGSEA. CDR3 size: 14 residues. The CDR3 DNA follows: TGCAGCGTTGAAAAGGAGCAGGGAACCTACGAGCAGTACTTC. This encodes CSVEKEQGTYEQYF.

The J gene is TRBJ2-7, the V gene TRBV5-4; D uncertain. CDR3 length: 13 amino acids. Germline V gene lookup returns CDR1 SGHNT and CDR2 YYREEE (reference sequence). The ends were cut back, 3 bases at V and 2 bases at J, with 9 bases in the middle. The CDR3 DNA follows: TGTGCCAGCAGCTCAAACAGAGCCTACGAGCAGTACTTC. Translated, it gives CASSSNRAYEQYF.

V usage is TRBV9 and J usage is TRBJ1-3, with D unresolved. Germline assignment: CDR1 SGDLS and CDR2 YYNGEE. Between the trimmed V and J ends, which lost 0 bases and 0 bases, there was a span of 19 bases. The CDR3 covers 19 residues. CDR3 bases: TGTGCCAGCAGCGTAGTCTTACGGGAGTATAAGAGCTCTGGAAACACCATATATTTT. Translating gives CASSVVLREYKSSGNTIYF. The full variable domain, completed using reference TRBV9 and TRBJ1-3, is DSGVTQTPKHLITATGQRVTLRCSPRSGDLSVYWYQQSLDQGLQFLIQYYNGEERAKGNILERFSAQQFPDLHSELNLSSLELGDSALYFCASSVVLREYKSSGNTIYFGEGSWLTVV.

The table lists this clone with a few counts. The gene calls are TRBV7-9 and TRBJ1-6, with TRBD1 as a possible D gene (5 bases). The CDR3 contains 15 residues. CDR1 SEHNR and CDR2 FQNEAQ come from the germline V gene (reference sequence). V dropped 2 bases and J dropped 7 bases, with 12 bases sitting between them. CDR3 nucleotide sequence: TGTGCCAGCAGCTTAAACCAGGGATGGAATTCACCCCTCCACTTT. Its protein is CASSLNQGWNSPLHF.

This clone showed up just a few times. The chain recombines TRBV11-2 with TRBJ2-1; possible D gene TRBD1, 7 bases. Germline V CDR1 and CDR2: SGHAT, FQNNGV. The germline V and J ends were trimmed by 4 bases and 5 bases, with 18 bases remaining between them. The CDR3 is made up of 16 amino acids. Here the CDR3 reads CASSSLTGRYHNEQFF. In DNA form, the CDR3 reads TGTGCCAGCAGCTCCCTGACAGGGAGGTATCACAATGAGCAGTTCTTC. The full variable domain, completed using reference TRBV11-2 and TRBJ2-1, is EAGVAQSPRYKIIEKRQSVAFWCNPISGHATLYWYQQILGQGPKLLIQFQNNGVVDDSQLPKDRFSAERLKGVDSTLKIQPAKLEDSAVYLCASSSLTGRYHNEQFFGPGTRLTVL.

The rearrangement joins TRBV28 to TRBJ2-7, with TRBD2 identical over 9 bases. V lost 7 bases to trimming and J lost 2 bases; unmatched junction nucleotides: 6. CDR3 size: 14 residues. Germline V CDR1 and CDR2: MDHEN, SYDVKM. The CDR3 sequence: CASNAGGGAYEQYF. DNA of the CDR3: TGTGCCAGCAATGCGGGGGGGGGCGCCTACGAGCAGTACTTC.

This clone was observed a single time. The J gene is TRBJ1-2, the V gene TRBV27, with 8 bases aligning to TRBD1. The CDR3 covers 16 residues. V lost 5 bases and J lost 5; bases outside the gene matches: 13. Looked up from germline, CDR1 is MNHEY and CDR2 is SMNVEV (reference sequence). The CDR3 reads CASSPRQGPVGYGYTF. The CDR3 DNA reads TGTGCCAGCAGTCCAAGACAGGGGCCGGTTGGGTATGGCTACACCTTC.

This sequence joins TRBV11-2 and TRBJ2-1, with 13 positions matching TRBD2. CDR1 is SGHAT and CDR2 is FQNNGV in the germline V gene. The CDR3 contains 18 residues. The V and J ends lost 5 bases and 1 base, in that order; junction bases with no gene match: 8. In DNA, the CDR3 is TGTGCCAGCAGCCCACGGACTAGCGGGAGAACATCCTACAATGAGCAGTTCTTC. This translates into CASSPRTSGRTSYNEQFF.

This CDR3 is CASSVDLGAWSYNEQFF. The CDR3 DNA sequence: TGTGCCAGCAGCGTAGATCTCGGAGCCTGGTCCTACAATGAGCAGTTCTTC. The V and J genes are TRBV9 and TRBJ2-1, with D uncertain. Germline V CDR1 and CDR2: SGDLS, YYNGEE. Trimming removed 0 bases at V and 1 base at J, with 14 bases between. The CDR3 is 17 amino acids.

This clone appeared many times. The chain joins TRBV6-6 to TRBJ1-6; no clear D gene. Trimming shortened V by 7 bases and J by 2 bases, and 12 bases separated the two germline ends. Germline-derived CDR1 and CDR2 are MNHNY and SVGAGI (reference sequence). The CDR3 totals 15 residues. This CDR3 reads CASTGDMAYNSPLHF. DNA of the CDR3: TGTGCCAGCACCGGGGATATGGCCTATAATTCACCCCTCCACTTT.